This T cell receptor (beta chain) is drawn from a study of blood T cells in healthy people across ages (dated by TCRdb to about 2015). In terms of the full investigation: In model experiments, template switching captured roughly one uniquely barcoded TCR beta cDNA molecule for every two T cells. The donors were split into four age groups: young (average about 15 years), middle-aged (roughly 42), aged (more than 55) and long-lived (approximately 80). For two donors (one aged 18 to 30 and one aged 80 or older), the study analyzed two additional independent replicas of 1 million unique cDNA reads from the same blood draw. To avoid experimental bias, donors of different ages were randomly spread across the sequencing lanes. Age-related changes in TCR beta repertoire diversity were measured in the study by deep sequencing normalized with unique cDNA molecular identifiers. The paper as a whole reports these results and caveats: The long-lived group showed more naive CD4+ T cells, fewer expanded clones and increased TCR diversity than the aged group, suggesting age selection. Because donor CMV infection status was unknown, age-related changes in expanded clonotypes were potentially confounded. As age increased, observed TCR beta diversity per million T cells dropped in a roughly linear way, and a significant reduction was already evident by age about 36. Observed TCR beta diversity correlated strongly with the percentage of naive T cells measured by flow cytometry. Bulk unsorted PBMC profiling prevented conclusive comparison of naive and antigen-experienced compartments. Estimates of total diversity based on one million sequenced T cells were regarded as lower bounds and as underestimates.

A note on this clonotype: What antigen it recognizes has not been identified. No base quality values were provided; no much bigger clone lies one nucleotide off.

Germline trimming: 7 bases from V, 2 bases from J; junction bases outside gene matches: 11. As encoded in the germline V gene, CDR1 is SNHLY while CDR2 is FYNNEI. The CDR3 runs 16 amino acids, cysteine and phenylalanine included. Left in the record is the CDR3 DNA by itself, 48 bases read in frame from the first base. Systemically healthy Caucasian individuals from Russia, around 38 in total and aged roughly 6 to 95 years, were included as donors. Each donor gave around 9.9 milliliters of peripheral blood, collected into EDTA-treated Vacutainer tubes. Ficoll-Paque density-gradient centrifugation was used to isolate PBMCs, with at least 7 million per sample. Trizol reagent was used to extract total RNA from PBMCs, with at least 5.5 micrograms per sample. The percentages of naive CD45RAhigh/CD27high T cells were determined by flow cytometry on a PBMC aliquot from every donor. Libraries were prepared through 5' RACE. Sequencing was performed on an Illumina HiSeq 2500. A second PCR of roughly 6 to 11 cycles was performed with a sample-barcoded 5' primer and a J-beta primer mix. A template-switch 5' adaptor carrying 12 random nucleotides introduced a unique molecular identifier onto each TCR beta cDNA molecule. At least 3 million CDR3-containing paired-end reads were obtained from each sample. The Mint cDNA synthesis kit, primed by a TRBC-specific oligonucleotide, was used to synthesize first-strand cDNA from all RNA. All cDNA was treated with uracil-DNA glycosylase and then went through a first 18-cycle PCR with the universal primers M1SS and BC2_uni_R. In the original analysis: For normalization, 1 million high-quality reads were randomly selected from each sample, with every read carrying a distinct molecular identifier. Instead of being binned into consensus sequences, reads with shared molecular identifiers were discarded. CDR3 identification, clonotype clustering and error correction used MiTCR with a Q25 quality threshold and the strictest error-elimination algorithm. A nonparametric unseen species model with Euler transformation was used to estimate lower-bound total TCR beta diversity. TCRdb reprocessing: public reads trimmed at Q25 with fastp, clones called with MiXCR, in-frame beta chains kept. Here each entry gathers all rows of one CDR3 protein and keeps the most common genes and DNA. Here the V and J calls rest on TCRdb's processing, not on the authors' analysis. For this sample there are 2 million or so distinct CDR3 sequences; just under 50% appear just once. The ten largest account for over 2% of the sample.

The source material was blood. This clonotype was sampled from a middle-aged woman in good health. The chain links TRBV2 with TRBJ2-5; TRBD1 aligns with 9 central bases. The DNA sequence follows: TGTGCCAGCATTGACAGGGGGAAAAACCAACAAGAGACCCAGTACTTC. Translated, it reads CASIDRGKNQQETQYF. The entire variable domain, with the stretches around the CDR3 drawn from the reference TRBV2 and TRBJ2-5 proteins, is EPEVTQTPSHQVTQMGQEVILRCVPISNHLYFYWYRQILGQKVEFLVSFYNNEISEKSEIFDDQFSVERPDGSNFTLKIRSTKLEDSAMYFCASIDRGKNQQETQYFGPGTRLLVL.